This TCR beta chain was identified during a study of cytomegalovirus exposure and HLA in healthy donors. Donors showed nominal health when sampled, although they likely had unrecorded immune exposures. The V gene end was trimmed by 5 bases and the J gene end by 8 bases; junction bases not matched to a gene: 12. The CDR3 is 15 residues long. From germline, CDR1 is MGHDK and CDR2 SYGVNS. The study ran its PCR with 60 Vbeta and 13 Jbeta primers. Using immunoSEQ multiplex PCR, the repertoire was profiled, and TCRdb retains in-frame clones only, with some absent. The repertoire holds roughly 160,000 clones, with roughly 85% as singletons.

The genes are TRBV25-1 and TRBJ1-2, with 9 bases that match TRBD1. This clonotype was sampled from a boy aged 2 to 9 in good health and CMV-seronegative. Sequencing used PBMCs. CDR3 nucleotide sequence: TGTGCCAGCAGTAAGGGGACAGGGTTCAATTCGGGCTACACCTTC. Translating it yields CASSKGTGFNSGYTF.